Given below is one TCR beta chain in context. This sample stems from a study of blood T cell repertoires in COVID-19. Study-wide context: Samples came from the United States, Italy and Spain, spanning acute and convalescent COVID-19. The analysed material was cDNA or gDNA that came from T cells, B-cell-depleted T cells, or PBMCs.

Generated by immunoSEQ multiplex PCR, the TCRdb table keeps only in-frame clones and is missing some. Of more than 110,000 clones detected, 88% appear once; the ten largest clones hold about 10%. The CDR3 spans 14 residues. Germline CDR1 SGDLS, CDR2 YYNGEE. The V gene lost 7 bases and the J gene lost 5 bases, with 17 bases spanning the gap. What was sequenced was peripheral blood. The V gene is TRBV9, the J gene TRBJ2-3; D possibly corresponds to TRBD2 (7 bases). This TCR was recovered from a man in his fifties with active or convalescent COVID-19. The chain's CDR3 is CASGGAGTKDTQYF. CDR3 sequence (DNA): TGTGCCAGCGGGGGGGCAGGGACCAAAGATACGCAGTATTTT.